Following are 19 T cell receptor beta chains from one sample sequenced in a study of early T cells in non-severe SARS-CoV-2 infection (dated by TCRdb to the early 2020s). Preparation of the library involved 5' RACE. The sequencing machine was a NextSeq 500. TCRdb reprocessed the public reads (quality trimming at Q25 with fastp, clone calling with MiXCR) and kept in-frame beta chains. CDR3 protein sequences are deduplicated, and each keeps its most common genes and DNA. This sample gives some 57,000 distinct CDR3 sequences in total; around 8.5% of them show up just once. The top ten hold about 20% of the sample. The sample taken for sequencing was whole blood. These receptors were obtained from an adult who was a healthcare worker with PCR-confirmed SARS-CoV-2 infection or an uninfected control (not recorded which).

This clonotype has a count of ten or more. The CDR3 spells CSVHSASETQYF. The CDR3, as DNA: TGCAGCGTCCACAGCGCGTCAGAGACCCAGTACTTC. J is TRBJ2-5 and V is TRBV29-1; D is uncertain. CDR1 and CDR2 (germline): SQVTM, ANQGSEA. V was shortened by 6 bases and J by 4 bases, with 12 bases between the two germline ends. The CDR3 runs 12 residues.

This clonotype has at least ten counts. The J gene is TRBJ2-7, the V gene TRBV18; the D gene could be TRBD1 or TRBD2 (6 bases each). Trimming took 2 bases from V and 3 from J, leaving 14 bases between them. CDR3 size: 15 residues. The V gene's germline CDR1 is KGHSH and CDR2 LQKENI. This CDR3 is CASSPTAGQVYEQYF. The CDR3 nucleotides read TGTGCCAGCTCACCAACCGCGGGACAAGTCTACGAGCAGTACTTC.

The chain uses TRBV19 and TRBJ2-2, with 8 nucleotides matching TRBD1. J gave up 6 bases and V 4 bases, and 4 bases lay outside the gene matches. The CDR3 length is 14 residues. Germline CDR1 and CDR2: LNHDA and SQIVND (reference sequence). CDR3 DNA: TGTGCCAGTAGTACTCAACAGGGGGCCGGGGAGCTGTTTTTT. It yields the protein CASSTQQGAGELFF.

The V call is TRBV29-1, the J call TRBJ1-5; D gene ambiguous. CDR1 SQVTM and CDR2 ANQGSEA come from the germline V gene. The CDR3 has 13 amino acids. V dropped 4 bases and J dropped 0 bases, with 7 bases sitting between them. As DNA, the CDR3 is TGCAGCGTTGGACATAATAGCAATCAGCCCCAGCATTTT. Encoded protein: CSVGHNSNQPQHF.

This clonotype was detected ten times or more. The V and J genes are TRBV7-3 and TRBJ1-1, with D unclear. The CDR3 runs 12 residues. V was cut by 5 bases and J by 8 bases, with 12 bases left in between. Germline V gives CDR1 SGHTA, CDR2 FQGTGA. The CDR3, as DNA: TGTGCCAGCAGCAATCGGACGTCGGAAGCTTTCTTT. Its translation: CASSNRTSEAFF.

This clonotype was recorded a few times. The chain has TRBV5-1 and TRBJ1-1; D is possibly TRBD1 (6 bases). Trimming took off 3 bases at V and 6 bases at J, with 21 bases between the two ends. Per the germline V gene, CDR1 is SGHRS and CDR2 is YFSETQ. The CDR3 is 16 amino acids. The CDR3 spells CASSSVWDTRSAEAFF. The CDR3 DNA is TGCGCCAGCAGCTCGGTGTGGGACACCCGAAGCGCTGAAGCTTTCTTT.

The V call is TRBV7-2, the J call TRBJ1-3; D is undetermined. With 1 base removed from V and 4 bases from J, the gap between germline ends came to 14 bases. CDR3 size: 16 residues. CDR1 is SGHTA, CDR2 FQGNSA, per germline. CDR3 sequence reads: CASSLDAGFRGNTIYF. The CDR3 nucleotides are TGTGCCAGCAGCTTAGATGCGGGGTTCCGGGGAAACACCATATATTTT.

In this sample, this clonotype turned up a few times. The rearrangement uses TRBV7-9 and TRBJ1-2, with no clear D. V was clipped by 3 bases and J by 8 bases, with 13 bases between them. The CDR3 is 13 residues long. CDR1 and CDR2 (germline): SEHNR, FQNEAQ (reference sequence). The CDR3, as DNA: TGTGCCAGCAGCTTCCATAAGGCGAGCGGCTACACCTTC. Amino acid sequence: CASSFHKASGYTF.

CDR3 region: CASQGDTGELFF. DNA for the CDR3: TGTGCCAGTCAAGGTGACACCGGGGAGCTGTTTTTT. The chain carries TRBV19 and TRBJ2-2; no clear D gene. Germline values: CDR1 LNHDA, CDR2 SQIVND (reference sequence). V was clipped by 8 bases and J by 3 bases, with 7 bases between them. This CDR3 spans 12 amino acids.

The CDR3 is CASSRPGGAHYGYTF. CDR3 in DNA: TGTGCCAGCAGCCGGCCCGGAGGGGCCCACTATGGCTACACCTTC. V is TRBV3-1 and J is TRBJ1-2; a possible D gene is TRBD1 (5 bases). V was clipped by 4 bases and J by 3 bases, with 15 bases between them. The CDR3 length is 15 residues. Germline loops: CDR1 LGHDT, CDR2 YNNKEL (reference sequence).

This clonotype appeared a few times. V is TRBV2 and J is TRBJ1-1; no reliable D call. Trimming removed 4 bases from V and 3 bases from J, with 3 bases in between. The germline gives CDR1 SNHLY, CDR2 FYNNEI. CDR3 length: 11 amino acids. The CDR3 region has the DNA TGTGCCAGCAGTGGATACACTGAAGCTTTCTTT. Translating it yields CASSGYTEAFF.

This clonotype was observed at least ten times. An end of the junction differs from the germline gene, which may be a read error. The chain uses TRBV7-2 and TRBJ1-6, with 7 positions matching TRBD1. The germline gives CDR1 SGHTA, CDR2 FQGNSA. The CDR3 spans 13 residues. As DNA, the CDR3 is TGTGCCAGCGGACAGGAGTTGTATTCACCCCTCCCTTTT. Translating gives CASGQELYSPLPF.

This chain connects TRBV5-1 to TRBJ2-1; D is perhaps TRBD1 (6 bases). V was clipped by 0 bases and J by 8 bases, with 9 bases between them. The CDR3 has 13 amino acids. CDR1 and CDR2 (germline): SGHRS, YFSETQ. The chain's CDR3 is CASSLVQGHEQFF. CDR3 nucleotide sequence: TGCGCCAGCAGCTTGGTACAGGGCCATGAGCAGTTCTTC.

This clonotype was observed a few times. The rearrangement joins TRBV4-1 to TRBJ1-1; 8 bases map to TRBD1. From germline, CDR1 is MGHRA and CDR2 YSYEKL. Losses at the gene ends were 3 bases for V and 8 bases for J; bases not matched to a gene: 11. This CDR3 has 15 amino acids. CDR3: CASSQDPQGGSEAFF. CDR3 sequence (DNA): TGCGCCAGCAGCCAGGACCCACAGGGGGGCTCCGAAGCTTTCTTT.

This clonotype was counted many times. The V gene is TRBV20-1, the J gene TRBJ2-1; the D gene is possibly TRBD2 (5 bases). Trimming cost V 5 bases and J 2 bases, with 10 bases left between them. The germline CDR1 and CDR2 sequences are DFQATT and SNEGSKA (reference sequence). This CDR3 comprises 13 residues. Here the CDR3 DNA reads TGCAGTGCTTCGTGGGGAGCCTACAATGAGCAGTTCTTC. Its protein is CSASWGAYNEQFF.

This clonotype appeared a few times. This chain joins TRBV7-3 and TRBJ1-5; D is unresolved. This CDR3 is built from 13 residues. Deletions cut 2 bases from V and 5 bases from J, with 7 bases between. CDR1 and CDR2 (germline): SGHTA, FQGTGA. Here the CDR3 reads CASSLDVDQPQHF. Here the CDR3 DNA reads TGTGCCAGCAGCTTAGATGTCGATCAGCCCCAGCATTTT. The full variable domain, rest sourced from reference TRBV7-3 and TRBJ1-5, is GAGVSQTPSNKVTEKGKYVELRCDPISGHTALYWYRQSLGQGPEFLIYFQGTGAADDSGLPNDRFFAVRPEGSVSTLKIQRTERGDSAVYLCASSLDVDQPQHFGDGTRLSIL.

V gene TRBV6-6 combines with J gene TRBJ2-7; weak D call: TRBD2 (5 bases). The CDR3 is made up of 14 amino acids. V lost 1 base and J lost 3, with 10 bases in between. The germline CDR1 and CDR2 sequences are MNHNY and SVGAGI (reference sequence). CDR3 nucleotide sequence: TGTGCCAGCAGTTACTTTGACCGGGACTACGAGCAGTACTTC. This encodes CASSYFDRDYEQYF.

Only a few counts were recorded for this clonotype. V is TRBV4-1 and J is TRBJ2-1; possible D gene TRBD2, 7 bases. CDR3 length: 13 residues. The germline V gene has CDR1 MGHRA and CDR2 YSYEKL. Trimming stripped 5 bases from V and 6 bases from J, with 11 bases between. The CDR3 DNA sequence: TGCGCCAGCAGCACGGGGGGCCGCAATGAGCAGTTCTTC. It encodes CASSTGGRNEQFF.

This clonotype was seen only a few times. The rearrangement links TRBV3-1 to TRBJ1-1; no reliable D call. The V end lost 3 bases, the J end lost 7 bases, and 9 bases lay between the germline ends. This CDR3 region has 12 residues. Germline CDR1 reads LGHDT; CDR2 reads YNNKEL (reference sequence). The chain's CDR3 is CASSQPRGEAFF. The DNA for the CDR3 is TGTGCCAGCAGCCAGCCCCGAGGTGAAGCTTTCTTT.